The clone carrying this T cell receptor beta chain was detected a few times. Graves' hyperthyroidism was deemed stable given no ophthalmopathy progression within 18 months. Investigators excluded patients with uncontrolled infection, other autoimmune disease, pregnancy or lactation. The data are from a study of T cells in Graves' hyperthyroidism and ophthalmopathy. TCR beta CDR3 region amplification was performed from RNA transcripts. HTBI primers were employed in a first-round RT-PCR of the TCR CDR3. MiXCR, run by TCRdb on the multiplex PCR reads, gives a single entry per CDR3 protein. The sample holds roughly 740,000 distinct CDR3 sequences, about a sixth seen once. Trimming cost V 0 bases and J 10 bases, with 13 bases left between them. The CDR3 extends over 14 amino acids. Per the germline V gene, CDR1 is DFQATT and CDR2 is SNEGSKA (reference sequence).

The sequence derives from a man aged 18 to 30 with Graves' hyperthyroidism. This chain uses TRBV20-1 with TRBJ1-6, with D perhaps TRBD1 (6 bases). Input material: blood. The CDR3 loop reads CSARERPGDSPLHF. The CDR3 region has the DNA TGCAGTGCTAGAGAAAGACCAGGGGACTCACCCCTCCACTTT.